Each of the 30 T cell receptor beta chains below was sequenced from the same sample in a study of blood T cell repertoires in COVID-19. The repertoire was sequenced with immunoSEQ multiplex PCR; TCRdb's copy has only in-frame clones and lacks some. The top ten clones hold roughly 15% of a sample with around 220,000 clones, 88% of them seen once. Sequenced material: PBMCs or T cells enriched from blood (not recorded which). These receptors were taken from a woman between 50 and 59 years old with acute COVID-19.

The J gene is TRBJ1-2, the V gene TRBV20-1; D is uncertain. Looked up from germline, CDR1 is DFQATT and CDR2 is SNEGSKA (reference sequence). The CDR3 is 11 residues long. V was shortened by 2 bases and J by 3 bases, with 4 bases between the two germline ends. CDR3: CSARYYYGYTF. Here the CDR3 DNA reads TGCAGTGCTAGATACTACTATGGCTACACCTTC.

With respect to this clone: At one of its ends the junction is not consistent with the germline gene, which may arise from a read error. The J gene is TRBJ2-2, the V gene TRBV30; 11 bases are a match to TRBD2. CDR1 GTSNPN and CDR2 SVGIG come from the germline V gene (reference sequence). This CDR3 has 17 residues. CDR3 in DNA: TGTGCCGGGAGACTAGCGGGATTGTCTTGGAACACCGGGGAGCTGTTTTTT. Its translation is CAGRLAGLSWNTGELFF. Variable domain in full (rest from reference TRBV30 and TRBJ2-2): SQTIHQWPATLVQPVGSPLSLECTVEGTSNPNLYWYRQAAGRGLQLLFYSVGIGQISSEVPQNLSASRPQDRQFILSSKKLLLSDSGFYLCAGRLAGLSWNTGELFFGEGSRLTVL.

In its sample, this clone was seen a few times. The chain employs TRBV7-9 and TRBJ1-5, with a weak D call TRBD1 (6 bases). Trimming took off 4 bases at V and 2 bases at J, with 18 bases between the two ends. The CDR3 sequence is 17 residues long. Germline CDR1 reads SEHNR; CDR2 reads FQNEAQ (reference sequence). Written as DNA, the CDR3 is TGTGCCAGCAGCTCCATTCTGGGTGAGGGGGGCAATCAGCCCCAGCATTTT. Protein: CASSSILGEGGNQPQHF. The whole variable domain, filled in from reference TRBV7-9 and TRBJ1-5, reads DTGVSQNPRHKITKRGQNVTFRCDPISEHNRLYWYRQTLGQGPEFLTYFQNEAQLEKSRLLSDRFSAERPKGSFSTLEIQRTEQGDSAMYLCASSSILGEGGNQPQHFGDGTRLSIL.

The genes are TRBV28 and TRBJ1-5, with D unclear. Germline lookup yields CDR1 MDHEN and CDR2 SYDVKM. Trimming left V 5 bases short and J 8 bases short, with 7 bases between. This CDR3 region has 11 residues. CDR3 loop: CASSPSEPQHF. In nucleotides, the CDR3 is TGTGCCAGCAGTCCTTCGGAGCCCCAGCATTTT.

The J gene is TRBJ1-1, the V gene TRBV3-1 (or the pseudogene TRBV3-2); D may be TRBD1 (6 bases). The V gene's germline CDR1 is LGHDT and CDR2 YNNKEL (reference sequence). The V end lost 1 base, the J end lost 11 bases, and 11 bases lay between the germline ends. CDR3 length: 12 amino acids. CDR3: CASSQADRAAFF. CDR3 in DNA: TGTGCCAGCAGCCAAGCGGACAGAGCCGCTTTCTTT.

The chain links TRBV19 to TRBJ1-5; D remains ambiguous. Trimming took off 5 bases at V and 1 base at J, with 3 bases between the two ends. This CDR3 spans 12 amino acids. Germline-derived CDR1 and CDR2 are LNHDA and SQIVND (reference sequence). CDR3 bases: TGTGCCAGTAGTCTAAGCAATCAGCCCCAGCATTTT. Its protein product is CASSLSNQPQHF.

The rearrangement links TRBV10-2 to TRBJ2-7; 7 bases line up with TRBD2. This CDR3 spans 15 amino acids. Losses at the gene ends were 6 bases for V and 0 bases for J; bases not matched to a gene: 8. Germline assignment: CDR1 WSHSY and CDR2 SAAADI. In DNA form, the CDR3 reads TGCGCCAGCAGCGCCTTGCGGGAGAGCTCCTACGAGCAGTACTTC. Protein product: CASSALRESSYEQYF.

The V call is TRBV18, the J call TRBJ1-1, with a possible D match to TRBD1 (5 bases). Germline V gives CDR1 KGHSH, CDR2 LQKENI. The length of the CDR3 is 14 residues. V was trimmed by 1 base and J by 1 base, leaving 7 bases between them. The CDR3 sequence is CASSPQQENTEAFF. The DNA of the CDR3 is TGTGCCAGCTCACCACAACAGGAGAACACTGAAGCTTTCTTT. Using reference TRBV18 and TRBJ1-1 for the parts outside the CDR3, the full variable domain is NAGVMQNPRHLVRRRGQEARLRCSPMKGHSHVYWYRQLPEEGLKFMVYLQKENIIDESGMPKERFSAEFPKEGPSILRIQQVVRGDSAAYFCASSPQQENTEAFFGQGTRLTVV.

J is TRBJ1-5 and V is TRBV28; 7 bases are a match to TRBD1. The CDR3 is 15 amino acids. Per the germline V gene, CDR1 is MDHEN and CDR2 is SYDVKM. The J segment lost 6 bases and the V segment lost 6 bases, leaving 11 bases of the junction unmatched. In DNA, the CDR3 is TGTGCCAGCAGGAATTTGACAGGGTACGGTCAGCCCCAGCATTTT. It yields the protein CASRNLTGYGQPQHF. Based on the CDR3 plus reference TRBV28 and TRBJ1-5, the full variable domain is DVKVTQSSRYLVKRTGEKVFLECVQDMDHENMFWYRQDPGLGLRLIYFSYDVKMKEKGDIPEGYSVSREKKERFSLILESASTNQTSMYLCASRNLTGYGQPQHFGDGTRLSIL.

The CDR3 protein is CASLGQGRTQYF. The DNA for the CDR3 is TGTGCCAGCTTAGGGCAGGGGAGGACCCAGTACTTC. This sequence joins TRBV2 and TRBJ2-5; a possible D gene is TRBD1 (6 bases). Germline lookup yields CDR1 SNHLY and CDR2 FYNNEI. V was pared by 8 bases and J by 7 bases, with 14 bases between. CDR3 length equals 12 residues.

CDR3 loop: CASSFFRTSGIGIDTQYF. In nucleotides, the CDR3 is TGTGCCAGCAGCTTCTTTCGGACTAGCGGGATAGGGATAGATACGCAGTATTTT. The V call is TRBV5-6, the J call TRBJ2-3, with 12 bases lining up with TRBD2. The CDR3 totals 18 residues. V was clipped by 2 bases and J by 5 bases; unmatched bases: 12. Looked up from germline, CDR1 is SGHDT and CDR2 is YYEEEE.

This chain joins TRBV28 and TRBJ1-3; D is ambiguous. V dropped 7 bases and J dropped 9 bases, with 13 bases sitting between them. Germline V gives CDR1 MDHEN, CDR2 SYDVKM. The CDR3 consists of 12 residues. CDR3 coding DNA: TGTGCCAGCATGGGCGTCTCCGTCACCATATATTTT. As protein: CASMGVSVTIYF.

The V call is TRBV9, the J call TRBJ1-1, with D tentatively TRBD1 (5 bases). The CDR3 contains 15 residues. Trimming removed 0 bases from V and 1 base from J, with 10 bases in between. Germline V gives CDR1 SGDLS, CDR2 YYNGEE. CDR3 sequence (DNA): TGTGCCAGCAGCGTAGATGGGGGGTGGAACACTGAAGCTTTCTTT. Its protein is CASSVDGGWNTEAFF.

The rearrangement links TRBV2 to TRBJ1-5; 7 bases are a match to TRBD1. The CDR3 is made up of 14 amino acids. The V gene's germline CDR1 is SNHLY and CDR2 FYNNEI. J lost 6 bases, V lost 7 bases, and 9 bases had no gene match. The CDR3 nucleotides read TGTGCCAGCACCAAAGGGGGCGCCCGTCAGCCCCAGCATTTT. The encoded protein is CASTKGGARQPQHF.

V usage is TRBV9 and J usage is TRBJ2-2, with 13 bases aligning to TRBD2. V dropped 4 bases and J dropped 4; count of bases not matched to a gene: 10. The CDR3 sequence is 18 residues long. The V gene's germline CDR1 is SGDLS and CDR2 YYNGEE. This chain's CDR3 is CASSPGLAGEVSTGELFF. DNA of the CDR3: TGTGCCAGCAGCCCCGGACTAGCGGGAGAGGTCTCCACCGGGGAGCTGTTTTTT.

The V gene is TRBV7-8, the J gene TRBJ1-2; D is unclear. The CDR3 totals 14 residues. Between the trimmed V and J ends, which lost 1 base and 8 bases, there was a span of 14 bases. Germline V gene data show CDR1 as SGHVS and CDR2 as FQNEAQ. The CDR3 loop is CASSLVASRDGYTF. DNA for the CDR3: TGTGCCAGCAGCTTAGTAGCTAGCAGAGACGGCTACACCTTC.

The CDR3 DNA follows: TGTGCCTGGGGGGGACTAGCGGGAGGAGGGAACACCGGGGAGCTGTTTTTT. It translates to CAWGGLAGGGNTGELFF. This chain links TRBV30 with TRBJ2-2; 15 bases line up with TRBD2. CDR1 and CDR2 from the germline V gene are GTSNPN and SVGIG (reference sequence). V gave up 5 bases and J gave up 1 base; unmatched junction bases: 5. This CDR3 is built from 17 residues.

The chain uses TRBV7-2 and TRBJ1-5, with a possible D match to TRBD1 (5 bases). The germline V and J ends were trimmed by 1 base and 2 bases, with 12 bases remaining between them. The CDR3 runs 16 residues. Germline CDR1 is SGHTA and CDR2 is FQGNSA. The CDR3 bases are TGTGCCAGCAGCTTAGACGTACAAGGGGGCAATCAGCCCCAGCATTTT. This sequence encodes CASSLDVQGGNQPQHF.

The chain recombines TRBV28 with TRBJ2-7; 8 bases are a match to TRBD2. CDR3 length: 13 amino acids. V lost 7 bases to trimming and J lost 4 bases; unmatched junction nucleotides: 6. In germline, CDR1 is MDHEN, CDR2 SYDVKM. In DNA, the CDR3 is TGTGCCAGCATCCCGGGGGGGGAGTACGAGCAGTACTTC. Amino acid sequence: CASIPGGEYEQYF.

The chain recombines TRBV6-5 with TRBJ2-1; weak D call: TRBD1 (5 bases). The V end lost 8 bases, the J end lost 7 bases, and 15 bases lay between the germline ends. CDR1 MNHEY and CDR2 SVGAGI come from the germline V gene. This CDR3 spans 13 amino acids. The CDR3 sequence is CASCNRIGNEQFF. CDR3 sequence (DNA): TGTGCCAGCTGTAACAGGATTGGGAATGAGCAGTTCTTC.

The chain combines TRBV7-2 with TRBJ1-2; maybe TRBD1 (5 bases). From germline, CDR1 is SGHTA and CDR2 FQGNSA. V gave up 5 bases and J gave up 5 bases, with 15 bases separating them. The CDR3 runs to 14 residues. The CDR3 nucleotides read TGTGCCAGCAGCGAACAGCGGGGGTCGTATGGCTACACCTTC. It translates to CASSEQRGSYGYTF.

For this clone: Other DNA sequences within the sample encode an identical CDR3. CDR3 bases: TGTGCCAGCAGCTTGGTGACGGGGGCGAACACCGGGGAGCTGTTTTTT. Its translation: CASSLVTGANTGELFF. This sequence joins TRBV5-4 and TRBJ2-2; D is perhaps TRBD2 (6 bases). CDR3 length: 16 amino acids. Germline lookup yields CDR1 SGHNT and CDR2 YYREEE (reference sequence). V was clipped by 0 bases and J by 0 bases, with 9 bases between them.

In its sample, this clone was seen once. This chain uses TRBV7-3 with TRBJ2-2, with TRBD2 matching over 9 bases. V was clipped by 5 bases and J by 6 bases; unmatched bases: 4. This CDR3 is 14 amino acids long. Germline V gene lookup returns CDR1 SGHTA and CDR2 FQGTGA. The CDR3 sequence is CASSRSGSPGELFF. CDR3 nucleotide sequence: TGTGCCAGCAGCCGTAGCGGGAGCCCCGGGGAGCTGTTTTTT.

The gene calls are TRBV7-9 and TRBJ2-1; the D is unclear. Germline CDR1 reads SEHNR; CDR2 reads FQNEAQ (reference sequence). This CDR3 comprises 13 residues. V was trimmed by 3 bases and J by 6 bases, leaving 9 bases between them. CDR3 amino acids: CASSFVRVNEQFF. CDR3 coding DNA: TGTGCCAGCAGCTTTGTTCGGGTCAATGAGCAGTTCTTC.

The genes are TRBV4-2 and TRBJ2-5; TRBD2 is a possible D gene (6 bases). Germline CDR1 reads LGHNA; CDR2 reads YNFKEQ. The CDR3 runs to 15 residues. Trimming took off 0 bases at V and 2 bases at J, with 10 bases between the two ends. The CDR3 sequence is CASSQDLGTQETQYF. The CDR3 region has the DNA TGTGCCAGCAGCCAAGACCTCGGGACTCAAGAGACCCAGTACTTC.

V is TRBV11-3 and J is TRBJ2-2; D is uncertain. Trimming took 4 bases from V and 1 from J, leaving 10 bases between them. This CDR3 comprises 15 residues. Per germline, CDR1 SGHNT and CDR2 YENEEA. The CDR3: CASSSNPLNTGELFF. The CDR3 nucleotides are TGTGCCAGCAGCTCTAATCCACTGAACACCGGGGAGCTGTTTTTT.

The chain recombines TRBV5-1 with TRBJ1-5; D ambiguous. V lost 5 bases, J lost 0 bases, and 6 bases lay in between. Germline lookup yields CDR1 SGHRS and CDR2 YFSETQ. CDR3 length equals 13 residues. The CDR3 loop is CASRRNSNQPQHF. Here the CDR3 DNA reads TGCGCCAGCAGGAGGAATAGCAATCAGCCCCAGCATTTT.

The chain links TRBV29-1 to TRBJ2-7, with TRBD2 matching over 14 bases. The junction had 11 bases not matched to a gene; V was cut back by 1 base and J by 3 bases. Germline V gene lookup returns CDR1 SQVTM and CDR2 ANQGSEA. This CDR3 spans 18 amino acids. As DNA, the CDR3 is TGCAGCGTTGAAGGGGGACTAGCGGGAGAGAGTGGGGTCTACGAGCAGTACTTC. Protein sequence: CSVEGGLAGESGVYEQYF.

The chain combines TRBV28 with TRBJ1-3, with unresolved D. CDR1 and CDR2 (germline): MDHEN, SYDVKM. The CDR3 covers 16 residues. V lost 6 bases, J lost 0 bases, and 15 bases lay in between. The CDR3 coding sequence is TGTGCCAGCAGCTACAGTAGAGGGTTCTCTGGAAACACCATATATTTT. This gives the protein CASSYSRGFSGNTIYF.

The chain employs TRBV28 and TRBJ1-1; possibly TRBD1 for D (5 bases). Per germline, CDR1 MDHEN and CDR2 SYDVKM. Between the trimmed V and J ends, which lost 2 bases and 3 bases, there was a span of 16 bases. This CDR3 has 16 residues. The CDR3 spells CASSLNTGRGDTEAFF. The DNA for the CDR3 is TGTGCCAGCAGTTTAAATACGGGGCGGGGGGACACTGAAGCTTTCTTT.